The sequence of this T cell receptor beta chain was determined in a study of T cell repertoires in cytomegalovirus infection. Turning to the study itself: Both a matching HLA type and CMV infection were indicated by public TCR beta signatures.

Overall study results and limits: Individuals carrying CMV plus the relevant HLA were identified by cumulative frequency of public TCR beta families. The response measured ex vivo was dominated by TCR beta clonotypes (HLA-C-restricted and CMV-specific).

Via MiXCR, TCRdb re-called the reads, giving one row per CDR3 protein. Among some 680,000 distinct CDR3 sequences listed, about 40% were seen once. A remark on this clonotype: Its cognate antigen is unknown.

The germline gives CDR1 MRHNA, CDR2 SNTAGT. There are 15 residues in the CDR3. The ends lost 5 bases at V and 1 base at J; junction bases unmatched: 6. This receptor was identified in a human donor in good health (CMV status not recorded). Some clones in this sample may be carry-over from other donors' samples. The J gene is TRBJ2-7, the V gene TRBV6-4, with 9 positions matching TRBD2. The sample consisted of PBMCs. CDR3 DNA: TGTGCCAGCAGTCAAATAGCGGGAGAATCCTACGAGCAGTACTTC. Its protein product is CASSQIAGESYEQYF.